This T cell receptor (beta chain) was obtained from a study of patients and donors after allogeneic stem cell transplantation. Germline V CDR1 and CDR2: SGHTA, FQGNSA. V was shortened by 2 bases and J by 3 bases, with 13 bases between the two germline ends. The CDR3 length is 16 residues. In TCRdb, the RT-PCR reads were re-called with MiXCR into one record per CDR3 protein. This table holds roughly 960,000 distinct CDR3 sequences, roughly 18% found once. This receptor was obtained from a human donor who was either an allogeneic HSCT recipient or a stem cell or donor lymphocyte infusion donor (not recorded which). It is not recorded whose cells these are; they may come from a transplant donor. The chain has TRBV7-2 and TRBJ1-4; D remains unclear. What was sequenced was blood, either unsorted or a sorted T cell fraction (not recorded which). CDR3 sequence: CASSLNRVAANEKLFF. For the CDR3, the DNA is TGTGCCAGCAGCTTAAACAGAGTTGCGGCTAATGAAAAACTGTTTTTT.